One sample yielded the 13 T cell receptor beta chains listed below, sequenced in a study of control samples from healthy donors and cancer patients. The repertoire was sequenced with immunoSEQ multiplex PCR; TCRdb's copy has only in-frame clones and lacks some. The table has about 88,000 clones, 93% seen once; the top ten hold approximately 7.9%. Sequenced sample: blood. Receptor source: a man between 18 and 35 years old in good health.

The V call is TRBV9, the J call TRBJ1-5; TRBD1 agrees at 7 bases. Per the germline V gene, CDR1 is SGDLS and CDR2 is YYNGEE. The length of the CDR3 is 18 residues. J lost 0 bases, V lost 3 bases, and 12 bases had no gene match. The CDR3: CASSGEDRALYSNQPQHF. CDR3 nucleotides: TGTGCCAGCAGCGGAGAAGACAGGGCTCTTTATAGCAATCAGCCCCAGCATTTT.

J is TRBJ2-1 and V is TRBV6-5; 12 bases align to TRBD2. Germline V gene data show CDR1 as MNHEY and CDR2 as SVGAGI. CDR3 size: 14 residues. Trimming removed 5 bases from V and 9 bases from J; junction bases left unmatched: 5. CDR3 loop: CASSPTSGRGEQFF. The DNA of the CDR3 is TGTGCCAGCAGTCCGACTAGCGGGAGAGGTGAGCAGTTCTTC.

The chain carries TRBV27 and TRBJ2-3, with D perhaps matching TRBD1 (7 bases). Trimming shortened V by 3 bases and J by 0 bases, and 13 bases separated the two germline ends. The length of the CDR3 is 16 residues. In germline, CDR1 is MNHEY, CDR2 SMNVEV (reference sequence). In nucleotides, the CDR3 is TGTGCCAGCAGTTTTCGCGGGACAGCAAGCACAGATACGCAGTATTTT. This sequence encodes CASSFRGTASTDTQYF.

The table lists this clone with a count of one. CDR3 amino acids: CASSLATGGAYEQYF. The CDR3 DNA follows: TGTGCCAGCAGCCTAGCGACCGGGGGCGCGTACGAGCAGTACTTC. The V and J genes are TRBV11-2 and TRBJ2-7, with D perhaps matching TRBD1 or TRBD2 (6 bases each). The CDR3 extends over 15 amino acids. Germline V CDR1 and CDR2: SGHAT, FQNNGV. V lost 5 bases and J lost 4, with 18 bases in between.

This chain connects TRBV30 to TRBJ1-3; D is possibly TRBD1 (5 bases). The CDR3 totals 12 residues. CDR1 and CDR2 from the germline V gene are GTSNPN and SVGIG (reference sequence). V was pared by 1 base and J by 11 bases, with 12 bases between. CDR3 residues: CAWSAGIVAIYF. The CDR3 region has the DNA TGTGCCTGGAGTGCAGGGATTGTGGCCATATATTTT.

DNA of the CDR3: TGCGCCAGCAGGGATCCCCTAAAGGCTCTCTATGGCTACACCTTC. Amino acids: CASRDPLKALYGYTF. This chain uses TRBV5-1 with TRBJ1-2; D is uncertain. The CDR3 contains 15 residues. Germline assignment: CDR1 SGHRS and CDR2 YFSETQ. V was trimmed by 5 bases and J by 4 bases, leaving 18 bases between them.

CDR3 sequence reads: CASSFGGEVTDTQYF. The CDR3 bases are TGTGCCAGCAGCTTCGGGGGTGAAGTTACAGATACGCAGTATTTT. V is TRBV6-4 and J is TRBJ2-3; D perhaps matches TRBD2 (6 bases). The germline CDR1 and CDR2 sequences are MRHNA and SNTAGT. The CDR3 sequence is 15 residues long. With 6 bases removed from V and 3 bases from J, the gap between germline ends came to 16 bases.

Written as DNA, the CDR3 is TGTGCCAGCAGCTTAACCGGGACCACCTACGAGCAGTACTTC. This sequence encodes CASSLTGTTYEQYF. The chain is built from TRBV11-2 and TRBJ2-7; D may match TRBD1 or TRBD2 (5 bases each). Germline values: CDR1 SGHAT, CDR2 FQNNGV. The ends were cut back, 2 bases at V and 2 bases at J, with 10 bases in the middle. The CDR3 is 14 amino acids.

The J gene is TRBJ1-6, the V gene TRBV6-5; tentative D call: TRBD1 (5 bases). V was clipped by 0 bases and J by 7 bases, with 10 bases between them. The CDR3 has 15 amino acids. CDR1 and CDR2 (germline): MNHEY, SVGAGI. The CDR3 nucleotides read TGTGCCAGCAGTTACTCACGGGGCTTAAATTCACCCCTCCACTTT. It is translated as CASSYSRGLNSPLHF.

This sequence joins TRBV9 and TRBJ2-3; unclear D gene. Germline loops: CDR1 SGDLS, CDR2 YYNGEE. The length of the CDR3 is 12 residues. Trimming removed 4 bases at V and 4 bases at J, with 7 bases between. In nucleotides, the CDR3 is TGTGCCAGCAGCCCCCAAGCAGATACGCAGTATTTT. Its translation is CASSPQADTQYF.

The chain has TRBV6-5 and TRBJ1-2; TRBD1 matches at 9 bases. The CDR3 extends over 15 amino acids. Germline-derived CDR1 and CDR2 are MNHEY and SVGAGI. V lost 7 bases and J lost 6; bases outside the gene matches: 12. The CDR3: CASTFPPTGGNGYTF. CDR3 DNA: TGTGCCAGCACCTTCCCTCCGACAGGGGGAAATGGCTACACCTTC.

The genes are TRBV14 and TRBJ1-1, with D unclear. Germline CDR1 is SGHDN and CDR2 is FVKESK. The CDR3 runs 13 residues. V lost 4 bases to trimming and J lost 8 bases, with 14 bases between them. The CDR3 protein is CASSLGPPAEAFF. In nucleotides, the CDR3 is TGTGCCAGCAGCCTAGGGCCCCCAGCGGAAGCTTTCTTT.

Concerning this clone itself: The junction departs from the called germline gene at one end, perhaps through a read error. This chain uses TRBV13 with TRBJ1-3; no reliable D call. Germline CDR1 and CDR2: PRHDT and FYEKMQ (reference sequence). The CDR3 consists of 13 residues. The CDR3 bases are TGTGCCAGCAGCGTAGGACGTCAGGACACCATATATTTT. Translation gives CASSVGRQDTIYF.